This TCR beta chain was sequenced during a study of blood T cell repertoires in COVID-19. Study-level background: COVID-19 samples, acute and convalescent, were from the United States, Italy and Spain. T cells, B-cell-depleted T cells, or PBMCs supplied cDNA or gDNA.

In the source study's methods: Amplification of reference gene primers provided the estimated nucleated cell counts. Measured with immunoSEQ multiplex PCR; TCRdb has only the in-frame clones, and not every one. The DNA gave D and trimming, while V, J and clone size come from that table. Among hundreds of thousands of clones listed, around 85% were seen once. The V gene's germline CDR1 is LGHDT and CDR2 YNNKEL (reference sequence). The V and J ends lost 2 bases and 0 bases respectively, with 13 bases between them. The CDR3 is 16 amino acids. The sequenced material came from peripheral blood. This clonotype was obtained from a woman aged 80 or older with acute or convalescent COVID-19. This sequence joins TRBV3-1 (or the pseudogene TRBV3-2) and TRBJ1-2, with D possibly TRBD1 on 5 matching bases. The CDR3 DNA reads as TGTGCCAGCAGCCAAAGGGGCGCCCAAGCTAACTATGGCTACACCTTC. This codes for CASSQRGAQANYGYTF.